This TCR beta chain was sequenced during a study of tumor and adjacent non-tumor tissue in lung cancer. Whole-study context: About 4.17 million productive TCRbeta reads were obtained per sample on average. Study results and limitations: Shorter survival was associated with higher TCR diversity in tumors. Tumor repertoires had a smaller top 100 clone share than normal lung. Compared with tumor, normal lung showed significantly lower TCR diversity.

V lost 0 bases and J lost 4; bases outside the gene matches: 6. The germline gives CDR1 MGHRA, CDR2 YSYEKL. The CDR3 runs to 16 residues. A modified ARM-PCR protocol with three rounds of nested PCR amplified TCRbeta. Each CDR3 protein gets one entry after TCRdb re-called the multiplex PCR reads with MiXCR. Of 78,000 or so distinct CDR3 sequences in the sample, roughly 76% were seen once. No cell sorting was done before RNA was extracted from the tissue. By sample share, this clonotype is medium-sized (0.01 to 0.1%). Its antigen remains unknown. The sample was lung tumor tissue. V usage is TRBV4-1 and J usage is TRBJ2-1; the match to TRBD2 covers 7 bases. This TCR was sampled from a woman aged 50 to 65 with non-small cell lung cancer. DNA for the CDR3: TGCGCCAGCAGCCAAGATTCCGCTAGCGGTTACAATGAGCAGTTCTTC. Amino acid sequence: CASSQDSASGYNEQFF.